This TCR beta chain was observed in a study of cytomegalovirus exposure and HLA in healthy donors (TCRdb year 2017). Turning to the overall study: The 666 repertoires of the first cohort and the 110 or so validation repertoires were produced on the same platform, according to a later analysis. The study combined high-throughput TCR immunosequencing, statistical association of individual TCRs with disease status, and machine learning to predict cytomegalovirus infection status. In addition to the first cohort of hundreds of subjects, a separate validation cohort of 100 to 150 different subjects was used. The study aimed to test whether signatures of past pathogen exposure could be identified by cataloging public T cell receptors. Beyond this particular receptor, the publication reports: A later analysis found that TCRs clustered in the first cohort also tended to co-occur in the 130 or so validation repertoires, with approximately 95% of cluster scores above 0. The study gave a list of roughly 150 TCR beta chains associated with cytomegalovirus. Three of the identified cytomegalovirus-associated TCR beta chains were confirmed in vitro to be specific for cytomegalovirus antigens. All 120 or so repertoires were used to score co-occurrence in the validation cohort in a later analysis, because that analysis had no HLA typing for the cohort. The authors suggested that the approach could potentially be extended to other disease states and immunological phenotypes. Across donors, most TCR sequences were observed very rarely, whereas some public TCRs were present in many individuals. Cytomegalovirus status was reported to be diagnosed by the classifier with high specificity and sensitivity in both the original and validation cohorts.

Preparation of the library involved the immunoSEQ multiplex PCR assay. As for the authors' bioinformatics: A statistical classification framework was developed to diagnose cytomegalovirus status using the catalog of TCR beta chain sequences. The source is immuneACCESS, and TCRdb retained only in-frame sequences with V and J called. Part of the clones is not carried over; for the studies checked, unresolved V genes explain less than half of this, and the remainder is unexplained. Clone size and V and J calls were adopted from that table, with D and trimming inferred from the DNA. Counted in this sample were 50,000 to 70,000 clones; 90% to 95% of them appeared once. The ten largest clones add up to about 6% of the sample. The donors were included in the validation cohort of over a hundred subjects, a group kept apart from the approximately 690-subject first cohort. Of note for this clone: Its specific antigen is unknown. No base quality information exists; no much larger clone differs at one position.

Trimming takes 5 bases off V and 5 bases off J; junction bases not matched to a gene: 8. According to the germline V gene, CDR1 reads SGHTS and CDR2 reads YDEGEE. The CDR3 covers 15 residues, taking in both the cysteine and the phenylalanine. Only the CDR3 part of the read is kept: 45 bases, read in frame from the first base. Sequenced sample: PBMCs. The rearranged chain carries TRBV5-8 and TRBJ2-1, with 9 bases matching TRBD1. The TCR was taken from a woman in her late teens or twenties in good health and CMV-seropositive. The CDR3 protein is CASRTRDRANNEQFF. The DNA sequence is as follows: TGTGCCAGCAGAACCCGGGACAGGGCGAACAATGAGCAGTTCTTC.